This T cell receptor (beta chain) was captured by sequencing in a study of spatial heterogeneity in lung cancer. Study-wide results and limits: There were more appearances of ubiquitous expanded tumor TCRs in blood at resection than at follow-up.

Using its own MiXCR run on the 5' RACE reads, TCRdb lists one record per CDR3 protein. The sample includes tens of thousands of distinct CDR3 sequences, approximately 8% seen only once; the top ten take roughly 7%. Specified time point: sample taken at primary tumor resection. Sequencing was performed on whole RNA extracted from tumor and nontumor lung tissue, or from frozen PBMC, and the material was left unsorted. This clonotype was picked up many times. Its specificity is unknown. CDR3 length: 14 residues. V lost 3 bases and J lost 5, with 13 bases in between. The sequenced sample was PBMCs, obtained at surgery. The origin of this receptor is a male donor with early-stage non-small cell lung cancer. The chain joins TRBV12-3 or TRBV12-4 to TRBJ1-1; D is perhaps TRBD1 (5 bases). The CDR3 nucleotides read TGTGCCAGCAGTTTCTTGACAGATGGGACTGAAGCTTTCTTT. This translates into CASSFLTDGTEAFF.